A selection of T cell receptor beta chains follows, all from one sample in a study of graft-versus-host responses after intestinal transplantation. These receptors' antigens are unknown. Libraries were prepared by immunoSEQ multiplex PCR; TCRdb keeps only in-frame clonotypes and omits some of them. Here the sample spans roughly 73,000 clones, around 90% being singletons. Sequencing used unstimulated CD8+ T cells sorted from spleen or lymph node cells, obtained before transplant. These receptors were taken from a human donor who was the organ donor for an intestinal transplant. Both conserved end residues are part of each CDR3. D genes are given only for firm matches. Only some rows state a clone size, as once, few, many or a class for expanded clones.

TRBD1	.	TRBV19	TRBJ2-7	TGTGCCAGTAGTACGGGACAGGGGGCCTACGAGCAGTACTTC	CASSTGQGAYEQYF
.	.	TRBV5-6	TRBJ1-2	TGTGCCAGCAGCCCTTGGGCAGGCGGCTATGGCTACACCTTC	CASSPWAGGYGYTF
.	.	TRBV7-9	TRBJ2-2	TGTGCCAGCAGCTTATCGGGCGGGGAGCTGTTTTTT	CASSLSGGELFF
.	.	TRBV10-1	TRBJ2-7	TGCGCCAGCAGTGAGTCGTTCGGGGGAGAGCAGTACTTC	CASSESFGGEQYF
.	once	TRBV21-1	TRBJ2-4	TGTGCCAGCAGACCACCACTAGCTACGCAAAGAAAAAACATTCAGTACTTC	CASRPPLATQRKNIQYF
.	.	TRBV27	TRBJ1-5	TGTGCCAGCAGTTCGGGAGCCTTTCGGCAGCCCCAGCATTTT	CASSSGAFRQPQHF
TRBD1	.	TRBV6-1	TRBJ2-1	TGTGCCAGCAGTGGGGGACAGGGCGGTAATGAGCAGTTCTTC	CASSGGQGGNEQFF
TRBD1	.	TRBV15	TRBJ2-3	TGTGCCACCAGCTCCCAGTTGGGACAGACAGGGAGCACAGATACGCAGTATTTT	CATSSQLGQTGSTDTQYF
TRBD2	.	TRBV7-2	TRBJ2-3	TGTGCCAGCAGCCTATCCGTCGGGGGGGCAACTAGCACAGATACGCAGTATTTT	CASSLSVGGATSTDTQYF
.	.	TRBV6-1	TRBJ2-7	TGTGCCAGCAGTGAAGACACCGCCTACGAGCAGTACTTC	CASSEDTAYEQYF
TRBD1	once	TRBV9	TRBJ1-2	TGTGCCAGCAGCAGTGGGACAGCTAATAACTATGGCTACACCTTC	CASSSGTANNYGYTF
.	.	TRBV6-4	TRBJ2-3	TGTGCCAGCAGGGGAACAGATACGCAGTATTTT	CASRGTDTQYF
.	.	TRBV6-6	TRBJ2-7	TGTGCCAGCAGTTACCCGGAGTCTTATAACGAGCAGTACTTC	CASSYPESYNEQYF
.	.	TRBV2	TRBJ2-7	TGTGCCAGCATATCGGTGTACAGCGGGCCGAGCTCCTACGAGCAGTACTTC	CASISVYSGPSSYEQYF
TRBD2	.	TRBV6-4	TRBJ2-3	TGTGCCAGCTCTCGACTAGCGGGGGGGTCAGATACGCAGTATTTT	CASSRLAGGSDTQYF
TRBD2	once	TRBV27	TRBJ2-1	TGTGCCAGCAGGATACTAGCGGGGGGGCGCAATGAGCAGTTCTTC	CASRILAGGRNEQFF
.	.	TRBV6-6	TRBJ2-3	TGTGCCAGCAGTTACTTTCCTGGCACAGATACGCAGTATTTT	CASSYFPGTDTQYF
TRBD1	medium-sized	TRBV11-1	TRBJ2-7	TGTGCCAGCAGCTTATTGGACAGGGGGGCATCGGGCGAGCAGTACTTC	CASSLLDRGASGEQYF
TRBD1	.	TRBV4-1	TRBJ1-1	TGCGCCAGCAGCCACGTTGACAGGGGGAACACTGAAGCTTTCTTT	CASSHVDRGNTEAFF
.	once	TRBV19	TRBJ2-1	TGTGCCAGTAGTATCGGGATAGAAGAGCAGTTCTTC	CASSIGIEEQFF
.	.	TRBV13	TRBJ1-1	TGTGCCAGCAGCTTAGATGGCCTTTCGGCTTTCTTT	CASSLDGLSAFF
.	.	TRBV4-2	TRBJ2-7	TGTGCCAGCAGCCAAGATCAGGCTGGGGGGGCCGACGAGCAGTACTTC	CASSQDQAGGADEQYF
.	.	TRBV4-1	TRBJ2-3	TGCGCCAGCAGCCAAGAAGGTCACGACCCTAGCACAGATACGCAGTATTTT	CASSQEGHDPSTDTQYF
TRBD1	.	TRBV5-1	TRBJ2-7	TGCGCCAGCAGCACAGGACAGGGCCCCTGGTACGAGCAGTACTTC	CASSTGQGPWYEQYF
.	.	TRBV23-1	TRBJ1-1	TGCGCCAGCAGTCAAGCAAGGAAGAACACTGAAGCTTTCTTT	CASSQARKNTEAFF
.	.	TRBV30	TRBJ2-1	TGTGCCTGGAGTGACCCATGGGATGAGCAGTTCTTC	CAWSDPWDEQFF
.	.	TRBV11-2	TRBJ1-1	TGTGCCAGCAGTGCGGGCAGGGCGGCTTTCTTT	CASSAGRAAFF
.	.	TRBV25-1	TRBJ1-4	TGTGCCAGCAGTGCCCGGGACACTAATGAAAAACTGTTTTTT	CASSARDTNEKLFF
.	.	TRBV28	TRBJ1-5	TGTGCCAGCAGTCCCTACCTCTTGGGTTTCAATCAGCCCCAGCATTTT	CASSPYLLGFNQPQHF
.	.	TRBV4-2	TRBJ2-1	TGTGCCAGCAGCCACCCTAAACCCCGGGGAAGGGAGCAGTTCTTC	CASSHPKPRGREQFF
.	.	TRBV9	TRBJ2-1	TGTGCCAGCAGCGTAGAAGCCAGGGAAAATGAGCAGTTCTTC	CASSVEARENEQFF
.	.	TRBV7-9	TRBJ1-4	TGTGCCAGCACCCCTGTGGGTCGGGAAAAACTGTTTTTT	CASTPVGREKLFF
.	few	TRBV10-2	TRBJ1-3	TGCGCCAGCAGTGAATCCAGCGGCGCCCCCATATATTTT	CASSESSGAPIYF
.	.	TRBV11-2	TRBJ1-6	TGTGCCAGCAGCTTCGTTAGCTCCTATAATTCACCCCTCCACTTT	CASSFVSSYNSPLHF
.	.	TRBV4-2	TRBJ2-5	TGTGCCAGCAGCCACCCAGGGCGAGAGACCCAGTACTTC	CASSHPGRETQYF
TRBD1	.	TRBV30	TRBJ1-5	TGTGCCTGGAGTGTAGGGACAGGGTCGTTTCAGCCCCAGCATTTT	CAWSVGTGSFQPQHF
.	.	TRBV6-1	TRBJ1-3	TGTGCCAGCAGTCTTCTTTCGCCTGGAAACACCATATATTTT	CASSLLSPGNTIYF